A single TCR beta chain is shown here with its context. The antigen it recognizes is unknown. Base qualities are not recorded, but no much larger clone differs from it by a single base. The library relied on the immunoSEQ multiplex PCR assay. For the multiplex PCR, a mixture combining 60 forward primers for TCR Vbeta segments and 13 reverse primers for TCR Jbeta segments was used. A multiplex PCR assay on genomic DNA amplified the CDR3 region of rearranged TCR beta genes. On the Illumina HiSeq System, the amplified TCR beta libraries were sequenced as 87-base-pair reads. The published analysis was carried out like this. A later analysis counted about 80 million unique TCR beta chains across the 550 to 800 repertoires, and 10 million to 11 million of these chains were shared by at least two donors. To remove PCR and sequencing errors, raw reads were error-corrected and collapsed into unique sequences using a nearest-neighbor algorithm that merged closely related sequences. CDR3 sequences were aligned to IMGT reference sequences to assign V, D and J gene segments. For a sequence to be retained, a match of at least six nucleotides to both a V gene segment and a J gene segment was required. Rearrangements were called productive when the CDR3 lacked stop codons and stayed in frame with V and J; all others were non-productive. Following IMGT convention, CDR3 was defined as the stretch from the second conserved V-encoded cysteine to the conserved J-encoded phenylalanine. In an earlier analysis of around 600 of the donors, sequences lacking an unambiguous match to a single V gene segment were excluded. An earlier analysis of 587 of the donors called V segments functional above 56.7% productive rearrangements and segregating when the between-donor standard deviation exceeded 5%. A statistical classification framework was built for diagnosing cytomegalovirus status from the catalog of TCR beta chain sequences. In a later analysis, V and J genes were assigned by comparing TCR nucleotide sequences against IMGT/GENE-DB human TR gene sequences. In a later analysis, CDR3 sequences and most-parsimonious VDJ recombination scenarios were assigned using the TCRdist pipeline. In a later analysis, every TCR beta chain was defined by the combination of its CDR3 amino acid sequence and its V-gene family, and reads without a unique V-gene family were dropped. To address suspected cross-contamination and a sequencing artifact, a later analysis removed 450 to 700 highly shared, low-generation-probability nucleotide sequences. In a later analysis, a clonal expansion index for each public chain was calculated from normalized within-repertoire ranks of inferred template counts. In a later analysis, generation probabilities were computed using a VDJ recombination model fitted to out-of-frame rearrangements, and the results were checked against IGoR. Hypergeometric tests were used in a later analysis to score TCR-TCR, TCR-HLA and TCR-CMV co-occurrence, with a repertoire-size bias correction applied to the TCR pairs. A later analysis estimated false discovery rates by permuting HLA or CMV assignments 20 times. A later analysis grouped co-occurring TCRs with DBSCAN, adding TCRdist sequence similarity when clustering within HLA-allele-positive subsets. For co-occurrence clustering, repertoires with fewer than 30,000 or more than 120,000 public chains were excluded, along with several repertoires with anomalous nucleotide sharing. What TCRdb holds here is the immuneACCESS table cut down to in-frame rearrangements. Part of the clones is not present; checked against another copy, under half of the missing clones reflect an unresolved V gene, and the others are unexplained. V, J and clone size derive from that table, while D and trimming were established from the DNA sequence. In this sample the table shows under 200,000 clones, approximately 79% of which occur a single time. The top ten clonotypes cover around 15% of the sample.

These data belong to a study of cytomegalovirus exposure and HLA in healthy donors (dated by TCRdb to about 2017). About the full investigation: An earlier analysis of fewer than 750 of the donors reported 250 to 300 Gb of sequence data and 95 million to 130 million unique TCR beta sequences obtained from about 179 million T cells. Roughly five DR-DQ haplotypes were handled as single units for association and clustering because linkage in the cohort was strong. The genetic ancestry cluster associated with self-reported Caucasian donors included 70% to 85% of the approximately 400 genotyped donors. Across under 500 genotyped donors of the cohort, an average of 235,054 unique TCR beta nucleotide sequences per donor were sequenced, and roughly 20% of those sequences were non-productive. In a later genetic analysis, genome-wide SNP genotypes for about 55% of the roughly 700 donors were used, and that subset was treated as a discovery cohort. The number of donors typed differed by locus, with roughly 620-640 for A, B, C, DRB1 and DQB1, 522 for DQA1, nearly 610 for DPA1, and around 450 for DPB1. The later analysis used no new phenotypic data to find candidate immune exposures, relying instead on TCR beta sequences and their occurrence across donors. The study aimed to test whether cataloging public T cell receptors could reveal signatures of past pathogen exposure. The study profiled the T cell repertoires of 550 to 700 subjects by immunosequencing and related them to cytomegalovirus serostatus. An early release that covered roughly 600 HLA-typed donors contained approximately 300 gigabases of sequencing data and tens of millions of unique TCR sequences. High-throughput TCR immunosequencing, statistical association of individual TCRs with disease status, and machine learning were combined to predict cytomegalovirus infection status. Besides the first cohort of approximately 670 subjects, a separate validation cohort made up of roughly 120 different subjects was used. Alongside the repertoire data, information on donor age, sex, ethnicity and CMV serostatus was compiled. Class I and class II HLA loci were covered by the typing at four-digit resolution. An earlier analysis of 587 of the donors applied high-throughput TCR beta sequencing to assess whether each TCR beta V gene segment acted as functional or pseudogenic. A later analysis re-analyzed previously published TCR beta repertoires from about 600 donors and added high-resolution HLA genotyping to study TCR occurrence patterns. Every discovery cohort repertoire had been produced on one sequencing platform.

Here is what the overall study found, with its caveats: In both the original and validation cohorts, the classifier was reported to diagnose cytomegalovirus status with high specificity and sensitivity. An association between a missense DCLRE1C variant and V-gene and J-gene trimming of TCR beta chains was found in a later genetic analysis and replicated in an independent cohort. Sequencing depth was assumed to be roughly uniform across donors in the presence/absence analyses, though that assumption may not hold. A further reported finding was that TCR beta sequences accurately predicted the HLA-A and HLA-B alleles for most subjects in the first cohort. The study listed 150 to 200 TCR beta chains as associated with cytomegalovirus. A later analysis found that HLA-associated TCR beta chains were more clonally expanded and had lower generation probabilities than equally common non-associated chains. Linkage disequilibrium might explain the correlated functional status among segregating V segments, but an unknown experimental factor could not be ruled out. In a later analysis, several top co-occurrence clusters were reported to appear linked to parvovirus B19, influenza, CMV and Epstein-Barr virus. Strong co-occurrence of HLA alleles, especially DR and DQ, made assigning TCR associations to individual alleles difficult. A later genetic analysis reported fewer N-insertions in productive TCRs among donors in an Asian-associated ancestry cluster than the roughly 720-donor mean. Because the 87-base-pair reads could not distinguish some IMGT-functional V segments, including TRBV6-2 and TRBV6-3, those segments were excluded. A few of the identified cytomegalovirus-associated TCR beta chains were confirmed in vitro to be specific for cytomegalovirus antigens. In an earlier analysis of over 550 of the donors, most TCR beta V segments were observed in productive rearrangements about 87% or about 30% of the time, broadly matching IMGT annotations. Immune exposure information for the cohort was limited to CMV serostatus. A cluster of highly shared sequence variants was judged likely to represent a technical artifact of the sequencing pipeline. Because counts were too low, 15 to 20 rarely observed V segments, including chromosome 9 orphons, were excluded from the earlier analysis of roughly 580 of the donors. Because some donors lacked HLA typing at each locus, the association tests relied only on the typed subset. In a later analysis, the rate of TCR association differed among HLA loci, with DRB1 alleles having the most associated TCRs and HLA-C alleles having the fewest. According to a later analysis, most CMV-associated TCR beta chains appeared to be HLA-restricted, and the HLA associations seemed to be driven largely by CMV exposure. It was suggested by the authors that the approach could potentially be generalized to other disease states and immunological phenotypes. In a later analysis, around 17,000 TCR beta sequences were associated with specific HLA alleles at a false discovery rate of 0.05. While some public TCRs were present in many individuals, most TCR sequences turned up only very rarely across donors. This cohort had only TCR beta chains sequenced, and the lack of alpha or paired-chain data limited which features could be detected.

As encoded in the germline V gene, CDR1 is SGHDT while CDR2 is YYEEEE. The cysteine opens and the phenylalanine closes a CDR3 of 13 amino acids. The sequence is cut down to CDR3 DNA, 39 bases in frame from base 1. Cut back by 0 bases and 6 bases, the V and J ends lie 8 bases apart. The cohort consisted of more than 650 healthy bone marrow donors. All cohort members were sampled while nominally healthy, although unrecorded immune exposures were likely present. The donor was CMV seropositive and belonged to the group of around 300 seropositive cohort members. Every donor gave a peripheral blood sample, and the peripheral blood mononuclear cells from that sample were used for TCR beta sequencing. Genomic DNA was extracted from the blood cell samples with the Qiagen DNeasy Blood Extraction Kit.

The V and J segments used are TRBV5-6 and TRBJ2-3; tentative D gene TRBD2, with 5 bases matching. The source is a man aged 50-60 years in good health and CMV-seropositive. Sequenced sample: PBMCs. CDR3 sequence: CASSLETKDTQYF. The base sequence is TGTGCCAGCAGCTTGGAGACTAAGGATACGCAGTATTTT.